The entry below gives a single T cell receptor (beta chain) sequence along with its context. The assay was immunoSEQ multiplex PCR, and TCRdb's table has in-frame clones only and misses some. This sample has 150,000 to 200,000 clones; around nine tenths occur once, and the top ten carry about 6.3%. This specimen comes from a study of blood T cell repertoires in COVID-19. The CDR3 consists of 16 residues. V was pared by 4 bases and J by 5 bases, with 10 bases of the junction left unmatched. Germline lookup yields CDR1 SEHNR and CDR2 FQNEAQ (reference sequence). The chain uses TRBV7-9 and TRBJ2-3, with TRBD1 identical over 9 bases. The sequencing sample was made of PBMCs or T cells enriched from blood (not recorded which). The receptor was derived from a woman aged 45-60 years who had recovered from COVID-19. Here the CDR3 DNA reads TGTGCCAGCAGCTCAGGGCGACAGGGGGGGAGAGATACGCAGTATTTT. The encoded protein is CASSSGRQGGRDTQYF. The full variable domain, completed using reference TRBV7-9 and TRBJ2-3, is DTGVSQNPRHKITKRGQNVTFRCDPISEHNRLYWYRQTLGQGPEFLTYFQNEAQLEKSRLLSDRFSAERPKGSFSTLEIQRTEQGDSAMYLCASSSGRQGGRDTQYFGPGTRLTVL.